This T cell receptor (beta chain) was identified in a study of cytomegalovirus exposure and HLA in healthy donors. PCR was performed using 60 Vbeta and 13 Jbeta primers. This table comes from immunoSEQ multiplex PCR, and its TCRdb copy is limited to in-frame clones, with some not included. The top ten clones hold 11% of a sample with roughly 100,000 clones, about 80% of them seen once. Concerning this clone: Its target is unknown.

Study-level findings and limits: In a later analysis, TCR association rates varied by HLA locus: DRB1 most, HLA-C fewest. Some V segments could not be told apart, so they were left out, TRBV6-2 and TRBV6-3 among them.

Trimming took off 1 base at V and 3 bases at J, with 15 bases between the two ends. Germline V gene data show CDR1 as MGHRA and CDR2 as YSYEKL. This CDR3 has 17 residues. The J gene is TRBJ2-2, the V gene TRBV4-1, with a possible D match to TRBD2 (5 bases). This clonotype was obtained from a man aged 18 to 30 in good health and CMV-seropositive. Sequenced: PBMCs. In nucleotides, the CDR3 is TGCGCCAGCAGCCAAGCTAACATGGGAGCTTACACCGGGGAGCTGTTTTTT. It specifies CASSQANMGAYTGELFF.